This T cell receptor (beta chain) is drawn from a study of CD8 T cells in Susac syndrome. It was CD27 and CD45RA staining that defined memory subsets for TEMRA sorting. Sequencing of TCR beta, carried out with a high-throughput approach, was applied to CD8+ and CD4+ T cells from the blood. The Susac syndrome patients fit the recently defined diagnostic criteria for definite or probable disease. This clonotype is judged large. The target antigen is unknown. Reverse transcription of 0.5 to 1 ug RNA was performed with random hexamers. It was immunoSEQ multiplex PCR that amplified TCR beta CDR3 across 54 Vbeta and 13 Jbeta. TCRdb fed the immunoSEQ multiplex PCR reads into MiXCR, producing one record per CDR3 protein. The sample carries 1,500 or so distinct CDR3 sequences, 65% to 70% recorded once. V lost 7 bases to trimming and J lost 7 bases, with 14 bases between them. This CDR3 region has 13 residues. Per the germline V gene, CDR1 is MNHNS and CDR2 is SASEGT.

Study outcomes and limitations: Roughly 5 Susac-specific public clones appeared in CD8+ TEMRA repertoires, and around 16 in total CD8+ repertoires.

The material sequenced was CD8+ TEMRA cells from PBMCs. Subset indicated: FACS-sorted terminally differentiated effector memory CD8+ T cells re-expressing CD45RA (CD8+ TEMRA). The sequence came from a human donor with Susac syndrome. The chain has TRBV6-1 and TRBJ2-1; D remains ambiguous. The CDR3 loop is CASTITEWNEQFF. The CDR3 region has the DNA TGTGCCAGCACCATCACCGAATGGAATGAGCAGTTCTTC.